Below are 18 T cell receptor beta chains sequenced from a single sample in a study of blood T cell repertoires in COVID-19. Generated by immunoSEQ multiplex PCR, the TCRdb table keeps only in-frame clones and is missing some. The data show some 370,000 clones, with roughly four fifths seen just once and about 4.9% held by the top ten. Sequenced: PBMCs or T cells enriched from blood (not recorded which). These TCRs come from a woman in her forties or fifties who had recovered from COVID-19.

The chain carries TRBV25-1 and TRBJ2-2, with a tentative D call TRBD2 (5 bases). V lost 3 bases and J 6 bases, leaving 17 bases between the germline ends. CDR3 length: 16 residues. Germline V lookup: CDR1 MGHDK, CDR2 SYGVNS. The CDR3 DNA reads TGTGCCAGCAGTGATCTCCCCGGACTCGGAGCCGGGGAGCTGTTTTTT. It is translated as CASSDLPGLGAGELFF. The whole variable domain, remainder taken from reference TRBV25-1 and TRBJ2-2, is EADIYQTPRYLVIGTGKKITLECSQTMGHDKMYWYQQDPGMELHLIHYSYGVNSTEKGDLSSESTVSRIRTEHFPLTLESARPSHTSQYLCASSDLPGLGAGELFFGEGSRLTVL.

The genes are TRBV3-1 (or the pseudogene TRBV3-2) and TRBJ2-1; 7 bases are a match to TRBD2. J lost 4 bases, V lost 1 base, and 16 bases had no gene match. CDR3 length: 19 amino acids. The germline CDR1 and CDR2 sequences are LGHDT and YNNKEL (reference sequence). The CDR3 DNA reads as TGTGCCAGCAGCCAAGTTTTGACTACTGCGGGAGATCGGTACAATGAGCAGTTCTTC. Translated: CASSQVLTTAGDRYNEQFF.

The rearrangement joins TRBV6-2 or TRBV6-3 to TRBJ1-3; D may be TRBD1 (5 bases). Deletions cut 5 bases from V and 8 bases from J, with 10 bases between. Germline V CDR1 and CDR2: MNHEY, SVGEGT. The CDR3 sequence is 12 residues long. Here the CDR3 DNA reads TGTGCCAGCAGTCGTTCGGGGGACACCATATATTTT. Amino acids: CASSRSGDTIYF.

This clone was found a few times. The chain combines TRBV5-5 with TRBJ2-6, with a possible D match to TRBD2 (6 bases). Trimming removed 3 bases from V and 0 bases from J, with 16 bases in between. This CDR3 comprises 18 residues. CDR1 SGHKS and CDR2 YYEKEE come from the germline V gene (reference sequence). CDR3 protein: CASSSAGRRDSGANVLTF. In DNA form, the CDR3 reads TGTGCCAGCAGCTCCGCGGGACGGCGTGACTCTGGGGCCAACGTCCTGACTTTC. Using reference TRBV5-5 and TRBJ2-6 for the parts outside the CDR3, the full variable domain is DAGVTQSPTHLIKTRGQQVTLRCSPISGHKSVSWYQQVLGQGPQFIFQYYEKEERGRGNFPDRFSARQFPNYSSELNVNALLLGDSALYLCASSSAGRRDSGANVLTFGAGSRLTVL.

As DNA, the CDR3 is TGTGCCAGCAGCTTCGGGACACCTTCCTACAATGAGCAGTTCTTC. Its protein is CASSFGTPSYNEQFF. The chain uses TRBV5-4 and TRBJ2-1; D possibly corresponds to TRBD1 (6 bases). The germline gives CDR1 SGHNT, CDR2 YYREEE (reference sequence). The CDR3 runs to 15 residues. Trimming removed 2 bases at V and 1 base at J, with 10 bases between.

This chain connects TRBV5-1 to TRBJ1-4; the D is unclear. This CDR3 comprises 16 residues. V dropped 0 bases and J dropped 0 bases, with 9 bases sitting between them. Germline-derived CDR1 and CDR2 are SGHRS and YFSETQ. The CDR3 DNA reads TGCGCCAGCAGCTTGGGGGCAAGCACAACTAATGAAAAACTGTTTTTT. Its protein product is CASSLGASTTNEKLFF.

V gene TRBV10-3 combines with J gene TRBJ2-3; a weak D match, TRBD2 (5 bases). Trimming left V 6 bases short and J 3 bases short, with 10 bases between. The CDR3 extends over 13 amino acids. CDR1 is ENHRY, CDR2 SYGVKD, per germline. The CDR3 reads CAIRRVETDTQYF. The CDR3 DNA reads TGTGCCATCAGGCGGGTTGAGACAGATACGCAGTATTTT.

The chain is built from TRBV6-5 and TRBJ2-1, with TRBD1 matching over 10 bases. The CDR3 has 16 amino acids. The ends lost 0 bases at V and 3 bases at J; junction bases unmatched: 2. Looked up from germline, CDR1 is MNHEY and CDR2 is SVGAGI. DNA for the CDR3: TGTGCCAGCAGTTACTCGACAGGGGGCGTCTACAATGAGCAGTTCTTC. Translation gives CASSYSTGGVYNEQFF.

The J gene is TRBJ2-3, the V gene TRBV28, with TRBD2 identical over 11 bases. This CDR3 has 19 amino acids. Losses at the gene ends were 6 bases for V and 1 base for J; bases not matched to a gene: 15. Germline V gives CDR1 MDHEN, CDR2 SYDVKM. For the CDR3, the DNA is TGTGCCAGCAGCACGCCGGACGGGAAACTAGCGGGGGGCACAGATACGCAGTATTTT. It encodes CASSTPDGKLAGGTDTQYF.

DNA for the CDR3: TGTGCCAGCAGTTTGGAAGTGGGGACATCTAATGAGCAGTTCTTC. Protein sequence: CASSLEVGTSNEQFF. The chain has TRBV27 and TRBJ2-1; tentatively, D is TRBD1 (6 bases). Trimming shortened V by 3 bases and J by 7 bases, and 16 bases separated the two germline ends. From germline, CDR1 is MNHEY and CDR2 SMNVEV (reference sequence). The CDR3 is 15 residues long.

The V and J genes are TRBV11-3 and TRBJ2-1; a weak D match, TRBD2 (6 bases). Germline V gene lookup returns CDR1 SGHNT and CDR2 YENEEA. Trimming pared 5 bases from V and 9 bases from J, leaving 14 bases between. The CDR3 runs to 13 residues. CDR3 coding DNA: TGTGCCAGCAGCCCCCCGATCGGGGGTGAGCAGTTCTTC. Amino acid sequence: CASSPPIGGEQFF.

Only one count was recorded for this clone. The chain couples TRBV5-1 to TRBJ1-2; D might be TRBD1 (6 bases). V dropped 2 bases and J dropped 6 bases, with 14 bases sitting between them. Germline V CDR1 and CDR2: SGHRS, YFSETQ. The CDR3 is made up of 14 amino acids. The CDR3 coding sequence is TGCGCCAGCAGCTTACTCGGGGCAGGGGATGGCTACACCTTC. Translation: CASSLLGAGDGYTF.

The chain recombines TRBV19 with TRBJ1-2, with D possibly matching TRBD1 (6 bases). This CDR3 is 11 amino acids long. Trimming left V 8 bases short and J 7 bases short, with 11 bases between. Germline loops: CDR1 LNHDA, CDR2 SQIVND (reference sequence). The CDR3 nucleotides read TGTGCCAGTGGGCAGGGGTCTGGCTACACCTTC. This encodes CASGQGSGYTF.

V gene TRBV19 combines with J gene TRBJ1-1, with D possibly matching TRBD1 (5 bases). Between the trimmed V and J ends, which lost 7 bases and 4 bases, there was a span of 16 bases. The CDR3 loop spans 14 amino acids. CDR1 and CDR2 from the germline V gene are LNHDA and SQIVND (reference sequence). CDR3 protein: CASTARTGGTEAFF. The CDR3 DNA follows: TGTGCCAGTACCGCTAGGACGGGGGGCACTGAAGCTTTCTTT. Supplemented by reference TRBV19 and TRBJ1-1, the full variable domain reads DGGITQSPKYLFRKEGQNVTLSCEQNLNHDAMYWYRQDPGQGLRLIYYSQIVNDFQKGDIAEGYSVSREKKESFPLTVTSAQKNPTAFYLCASTARTGGTEAFFGQGTRLTVV.

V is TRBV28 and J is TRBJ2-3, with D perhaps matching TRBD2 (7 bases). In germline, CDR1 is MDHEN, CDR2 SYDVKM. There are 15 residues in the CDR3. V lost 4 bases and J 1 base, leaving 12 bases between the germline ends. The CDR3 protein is CASSSAGAGTDTQYF. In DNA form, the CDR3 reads TGTGCCAGCAGTTCGGCGGGGGCAGGCACAGATACGCAGTATTTT.

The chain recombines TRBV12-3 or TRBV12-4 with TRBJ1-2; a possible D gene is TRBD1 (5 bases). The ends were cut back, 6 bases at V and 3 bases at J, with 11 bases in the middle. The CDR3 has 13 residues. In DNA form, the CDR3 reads TGTGCCAGCAGCCGCGACAGCTACTATGGCTACACCTTC. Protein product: CASSRDSYYGYTF.

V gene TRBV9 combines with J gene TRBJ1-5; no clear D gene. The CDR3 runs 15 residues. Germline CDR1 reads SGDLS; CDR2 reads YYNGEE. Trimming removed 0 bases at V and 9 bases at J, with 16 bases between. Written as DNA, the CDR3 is TGTGCCAGCAGCGTAGACTCCGGTGCCCTCGGGCCCCAGCATTTT. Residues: CASSVDSGALGPQHF.

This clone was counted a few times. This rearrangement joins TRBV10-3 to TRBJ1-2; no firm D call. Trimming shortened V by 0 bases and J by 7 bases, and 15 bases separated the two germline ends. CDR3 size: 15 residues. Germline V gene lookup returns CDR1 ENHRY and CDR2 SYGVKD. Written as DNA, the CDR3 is TGTGCCATCAGTGAGTCGGAGGGCAGCATAACTGGCTACACCTTC. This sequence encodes CAISESEGSITGYTF.